The rows below give T cell receptor beta chains drawn from one sample of a study of T-cell reconstitution after alpha-beta-depleted transplantation in children. TCRdb redid the calling of the PCR reads with MiXCR, one entry per CDR3 protein. Here the sample spans approximately 170,000 distinct CDR3 sequences, more than 9.5% being singletons. The material sequenced was PBMCs, taken before TCRalphabeta/CD19-depleted stem cell transplant. Every receptor here comes from a boy aged 2-15 years with acute myeloid leukemia, due to receive a stem cell transplant. Both conserved end residues are part of each CDR3. Each record gives: J gene, V gene, D gene, clone size, CDR3 protein, CDR3 DNA. The D gene is left open where the match is weak. A clone size is listed for some rows: how often the clone was seen (once, few, many), or a class if it is expanded.

TRBJ1-3 TRBV14 - many CASSAMRGRGNTIYF TGTGCCAGCAGCGCCATGAGAGGTCGGGGAAACACCATATATTTT
TRBJ2-3 TRBV2 TRBD2 many CASRTSPSTDTQYF TGTGCCAGCAGGACTAGCCCTAGCACAGATACGCAGTATTTT
TRBJ2-1 TRBV5-1 TRBD2 many CASFWTSGGNEQFF TGCGCCAGCTTCTGGACTAGCGGGGGCAATGAGCAGTTCTTC
TRBJ1-1 TRBV7-9 - many CASSLGFLAFF TGTGCCAGCAGCTTAGGGTTTCTAGCTTTCTTT
TRBJ2-1 TRBV7-2 - many CASSLPGRAPNEQFF TGTGCCAGCAGCTTACCTGGGCGGGCACCCAATGAGCAGTTCTTC
TRBJ1-5 TRBV27 - many CASRPGTPNQPQHF TGTGCCAGCAGACCCGGGACGCCAAATCAGCCCCAGCATTTT
TRBJ2-3 TRBV7-9 - - CASSLGPLVISTDTQYF TGTGCCAGCAGCTTAGGCCCTTTAGTTATCTCGACAGATACGCAGTATTTT
TRBJ1-1 TRBV5-1 - many CASSLVPEGTEAFF TGCGCCAGCAGCTTGGTCCCAGAAGGAACTGAAGCTTTCTTT
TRBJ2-1 TRBV5-1 - many CASALKAGLKNNEQFF TGCGCCAGCGCATTAAAGGCGGGCCTCAAGAACAATGAGCAGTTCTTC
TRBJ1-6 TRBV12-3/TRBV12-4 - many CASSLGMNSPLHF TGTGCCAGCAGTTTAGGGATGAATTCACCCCTCCACTTT
TRBJ2-7 TRBV3-1 TRBD2 many CASSQVTSGAAGEQYF TGTGCCAGCAGCCAGGTTACTAGCGGGGCCGCGGGGGAGCAGTACTTC
TRBJ2-1 TRBV5-1 - many CASSLYSGYNEQFF TGCGCCAGCAGCTTGTACTCTGGCTACAATGAGCAGTTCTTC
TRBJ2-2 TRBV5-1 - few CASSPRTGGATGELFF TGCGCCAGCAGCCCCCGTACCGGGGGCGCGACCGGGGAGCTGTTTTTT
TRBJ2-7 TRBV20-1 TRBD1 many CSARGTGSAYEQYF TGCAGTGCTAGGGGGACAGGGTCAGCCTACGAGCAGTACTTC
TRBJ2-7 TRBV5-1 - many CASSFGQAIYEQYF TGCGCCAGCAGCTTTGGCCAGGCGATCTACGAGCAGTACTTC
TRBJ1-5 TRBV6-1 - - CASKQAGFTGQPQHF TGTGCCAGCAAACAGGCAGGCTTCACAGGTCAGCCCCAGCATTTT
TRBJ2-1 TRBV28 TRBD2 many CASRGGPSGRANEQFF TGTGCCAGCAGGGGCGGTCCTAGCGGGAGAGCCAATGAGCAGTTCTTC
TRBJ2-3 TRBV12-3/TRBV12-4 - many CASSLAGDTQYF TGTGCCAGCAGTTTAGCCGGAGATACGCAGTATTTT
TRBJ2-4 TRBV7-2 - few CASSLDPVQGSTQYF TGTGCCAGCAGCTTAGATCCAGTGCAGGGTAGTACTCAGTACTTC
TRBJ1-4 TRBV6-1 TRBD1 many CASSAGTENEKLFF TGTGCCAGCAGCGCCGGGACAGAGAATGAAAAACTGTTTTTT
TRBJ1-2 TRBV28 TRBD1 many CASSSDDRGGGYTF TGTGCCAGCAGTTCAGATGACAGGGGGGGTGGCTACACCTTC
TRBJ2-2 TRBV4-2 TRBD2 many CASSQILAGYTGELFF TGTGCCAGCAGCCAAATCCTAGCGGGGTACACCGGGGAGCTGTTTTTT
TRBJ1-2 TRBV10-2 TRBD1 many CATITGGAFVYGYTF TGCGCCACCATTACAGGGGGCGCGTTTGTCTATGGCTACACCTTC
TRBJ2-1 TRBV12-3/TRBV12-4 TRBD2 many CASSLARGWNEQFF TGTGCCAGCAGTTTAGCGCGGGGGTGGAATGAGCAGTTCTTC
TRBJ2-1 TRBV12-5 - many CATSQGLGEQFF TGTGCTACCTCACAGGGATTAGGTGAGCAGTTCTTC
TRBJ1-1 TRBV5-1 - many CASSLGYNTEAFF TGCGCCAGCAGCTTGGGTTACAACACTGAAGCTTTCTTT
TRBJ2-1 TRBV6-1 TRBD2 many CASSRSGMDNEQFF TGTGCCAGCAGTCGTAGCGGGATGGACAATGAGCAGTTCTTC
TRBJ2-6 TRBV6-1 - many CASTGAGGANVLTF TGTGCCAGCACCGGGGCCGGGGGGGCCAACGTCCTGACTTTC
TRBJ2-5 TRBV27 TRBD2 many CASSWTAGGQETQYF TGTGCCAGCAGTTGGACAGCGGGGGGCCAAGAGACCCAGTACTTC
TRBJ1-5 TRBV29-1 TRBD1 many CSVGTGTSNQPQHF TGCAGCGTGGGGACAGGAACCAGCAATCAGCCCCAGCATTTT
TRBJ2-2 TRBV5-1 - many CASEGGQWIGELFF TGCGCCAGCGAAGGGGGGCAGTGGATCGGGGAGCTGTTTTTT
TRBJ1-3 TRBV5-1 - many CASSSTGTTSSGNTIYF TGCGCCAGCAGCTCTACTGGGACGACTTCTTCTGGAAACACCATATATTTT
TRBJ2-1 TRBV20-1 TRBD2 many CSARQLAGGNEQFF TGCAGTGCTAGACAACTAGCGGGGGGCAATGAGCAGTTCTTC
TRBJ2-1 TRBV11-2 - many CATRRGPDNEQFF TGTGCCACGCGGCGGGGGCCCGACAATGAGCAGTTCTTC
TRBJ1-1 TRBV19 - many CASSVIMNTEAFF TGTGCCAGTAGTGTTATAATGAACACTGAAGCTTTCTTT
TRBJ1-5 TRBV7-2 TRBD1 many CASSLGQAGNQPQHF TGTGCCAGCAGCTTGGGACAGGCCGGGAATCAGCCCCAGCATTTT
TRBJ2-7 TRBV20-1 - many CSARPSSYEQYF TGCAGTGCTAGACCCAGCTCCTACGAGCAGTACTTC
TRBJ2-1 TRBV4-1 - many CASSQPTAQGGNEQFF TGCGCCAGCAGCCAACCGACTGCACAGGGAGGCAATGAGCAGTTCTTC
TRBJ2-1 TRBV15 - many CATQPREPRDNEQFF TGTGCCACGCAACCAAGGGAGCCGAGAGACAATGAGCAGTTCTTC
TRBJ2-3 TRBV5-1 TRBD2 many CASSQTPGLRPSTDTQYF TGCGCCAGCAGCCAAACGCCGGGACTACGACCAAGCACAGATACGCAGTATTTT
TRBJ2-2 TRBV5-6 - many CASSLYGGELFF TGTGCCAGCAGCTTGTATGGCGGGGAGCTGTTTTTT
TRBJ2-6 TRBV7-3 - many CASSNTGANVLTF TGTGCCAGCAGCAATACTGGGGCCAACGTCCTGACTTTC
TRBJ1-1 TRBV20-1 - many CSARVSDRPNTEAFF TGCAGTGCTAGGGTTTCGGACCGACCGAACACTGAAGCTTTCTTT
TRBJ2-6 TRBV30 - few CAWRGTEAGANVLTF TGTGCCTGGAGGGGGACGGAGGCTGGGGCCAACGTCCTGACTTTC
TRBJ1-5 TRBV6-2/TRBV6-3 TRBD1 many CASSRGTASNQPQHF TGTGCCAGCAGTCGCGGGACAGCGAGCAATCAGCCCCAGCATTTT
TRBJ1-6 TRBV2 TRBD1 many CASSEQGEGPLHF TGTGCCAGCAGTGAACAGGGGGAGGGTCCCCTCCACTTT
TRBJ1-3 TRBV20-1 - many CSAPDSGNTIYF TGCAGTGCTCCGGACTCTGGAAACACCATATATTTT
TRBJ2-7 TRBV7-3 - many CASSLTQGREQYF TGTGCCAGCAGCTTAACACAGGGACGCGAGCAGTACTTC
TRBJ2-1 TRBV7-3 - many CASSRRGGGYNEQFF TGTGCCAGCAGCCGAAGGGGGGGGGGCTACAATGAGCAGTTCTTC
TRBJ2-3 TRBV29-1 - many CSVLRQASSTDTQYF TGCAGCGTTCTACGACAGGCCTCTAGCACAGATACGCAGTATTTT